This is a list of T cell receptor beta chains from one sample in a study of a mutant IDH1 vaccine in newly diagnosed glioma. TCRdb keeps only in-frame clones here, not all; method: immunoSEQ multiplex PCR. The sample includes around 78,000 clones, about 91% of them seen just once. The antigens for these receptors are not known. The sequencing used PBMCs, collected from a glioma patient whose treatment included an IDH1 peptide vaccine. These receptors all stem from a woman in her forties or fifties with glioma. Both conserved end residues are part of each CDR3. D genes are given only for firm matches. Expanded clones are given a class, and other clones once, few, many or no size at all.

j_gene: TRBJ1-1; abundance: .; len: 16; d_gene: .; v_gene: TRBV28; CDR3aa: CASSKRGLFMNTEAFF; CDR3nt: TGTGCCAGCAGTAAAAGGGGGTTGTTTATGAACACTGAAGCTTTCTTT
j_gene: TRBJ2-7; abundance: .; len: 12; d_gene: .; v_gene: TRBV4-1; CDR3aa: CASSQARGEQYF; CDR3nt: TGCGCCAGCAGCCAAGCCCGGGGTGAGCAGTACTTC
j_gene: TRBJ2-2; abundance: .; len: 17; d_gene: .; v_gene: TRBV5-8; CDR3aa: CASSLGRVSGYTGELFF; CDR3nt: TGTGCCAGCAGCTTAGGACGAGTATCCGGGTACACCGGGGAGCTGTTTTTT
j_gene: TRBJ2-7; abundance: few; len: 15; d_gene: .; v_gene: TRBV5-5; CDR3aa: CASSLAGVNSYEQYF; CDR3nt: TGTGCCAGCAGCTTGGCGGGAGTTAACTCCTACGAGCAGTACTTC
j_gene: TRBJ2-7; abundance: .; len: 13; d_gene: .; v_gene: TRBV30; CDR3aa: CAWNTHGTHEQYF; CDR3nt: TGTGCCTGGAACACACACGGGACACACGAGCAGTACTTC
j_gene: TRBJ1-3; abundance: .; len: 14; d_gene: TRBD1; v_gene: TRBV7-8; CDR3aa: CASSYDRAGNTIYF; CDR3nt: TGTGCCAGCAGCTATGACAGGGCTGGAAACACCATATATTTT
j_gene: TRBJ2-7; abundance: .; len: 10; d_gene: .; v_gene: TRBV27; CDR3aa: CASGGHEQYF; CDR3nt: TGTGCCAGTGGGGGACACGAGCAGTACTTC
j_gene: TRBJ2-7; abundance: .; len: 12; d_gene: .; v_gene: TRBV7-9; CDR3aa: CASSPQGVRQYF; CDR3nt: TGTGCCAGCAGCCCCCAAGGGGTAAGGCAGTACTTC
j_gene: TRBJ2-7; abundance: .; len: 14; d_gene: TRBD1; v_gene: TRBV30; CDR3aa: CAWRPPGGGYEQYF; CDR3nt: TGTGCCTGGAGACCGCCAGGGGGCGGTTACGAGCAGTACTTC
j_gene: TRBJ1-5; abundance: .; len: 15; d_gene: .; v_gene: TRBV19; CDR3aa: CASSISRGSHQPQHF; CDR3nt: TGTGCCAGTAGTATAAGCAGGGGATCCCATCAGCCCCAGCATTTT
j_gene: TRBJ2-3; abundance: .; len: 16; d_gene: .; v_gene: TRBV29-1; CDR3aa: CSVEDINRLNSDTQYF; CDR3nt: TGCAGCGTTGAAGATATTAACAGGCTGAACTCAGATACGCAGTATTTT
j_gene: TRBJ1-1; abundance: .; len: 13; d_gene: .; v_gene: TRBV5-7; CDR3aa: CASSLNPNTEAFF; CDR3nt: TGTGCCAGCAGCTTGAACCCGAACACTGAAGCTTTCTTT
j_gene: TRBJ2-1; abundance: .; len: 15; d_gene: TRBD1; v_gene: TRBV5-6; CDR3aa: CASSPDRGNYNEQFF; CDR3nt: TGTGCCAGCAGCCCAGACAGGGGCAATTACAATGAGCAGTTCTTC
j_gene: TRBJ1-1; abundance: .; len: 18; d_gene: TRBD1; v_gene: TRBV5-6; CDR3aa: CASSLGGTGGPRGTEAFF; CDR3nt: TGTGCCAGCAGCTTAGGCGGGACAGGGGGGCCCCGGGGGACTGAAGCTTTCTTT